A selection of T cell receptor beta chains follows, all from one sample in a study of blood T cell repertoires in COVID-19. Repertoires were generated with immunoSEQ multiplex PCR, while TCRdb's copy carries only in-frame clones and drops some. This sample carries some 250,000 clones, 80% to 90% of them seen once, and the ten largest clones take approximately 2%. The sequencing input was PBMCs or T cells enriched from blood (not recorded which). The receptors were gathered from a woman aged 45-60 years who had recovered from COVID-19. The CDR3 runs from the conserved cysteine through the conserved F or W. A D gene is named only where the DNA matches it firmly. Rows may omit the clone size; those that give it use once, few, many or a size class.

clone_size	d_call	v_call	j_call	cdr3_aa	cdr3_nt
NA	NA	TRBV12-3/TRBV12-4	TRBJ1-1	CASSLYTEVAFF	TGTGCCAGCAGTTTATATACAGAAGTAGCTTTCTTT
NA	TRBD1	TRBV19	TRBJ1-3	CATQTTGASGNTIYF	TGTGCCACCCAGACTACAGGGGCCTCTGGAAACACCATATATTTT
NA	NA	TRBV5-4	TRBJ2-7	CASSSEPERYEQYF	TGTGCCAGCAGCTCCGAGCCCGAGCGCTACGAGCAGTACTTC
NA	TRBD1	TRBV2	TRBJ1-4	CASSVGPGTGAEKLFF	TGTGCCAGCAGTGTCGGACCCGGGACAGGCGCTGAAAAACTGTTTTTT
NA	NA	TRBV27	TRBJ1-1	CASSLRTPGGPEAFF	TGTGCCAGCAGTTTACGAACCCCAGGAGGACCTGAAGCTTTCTTT
NA	NA	TRBV27	TRBJ2-7	CASSSYGEQYF	TGTGCCAGCAGTTCGTACGGCGAGCAGTACTTC
NA	NA	TRBV21-1	TRBJ2-3	CASSKGVEGLFTDTQYF	TGTGCCAGCAGCAAAGGAGTGGAGGGACTTTTCACAGATACGCAGTATTTT
NA	NA	TRBV6-5	TRBJ2-1	CASMGGSGYNEQFF	TGTGCCAGCATGGGGGGATCTGGTTACAATGAGCAGTTCTTC
NA	NA	TRBV27	TRBJ1-6	CASSLSRQGSSPLHF	TGTGCCAGCAGTTTATCGAGGCAGGGCAGTTCACCCCTCCACTTT
NA	NA	TRBV19	TRBJ1-5	CASSIPGFGNQPQHF	TGTGCCAGTAGTATCCCCGGGTTTGGTAATCAGCCCCAGCATTTT
once	NA	TRBV30	TRBJ1-2	CAWSVLPPYGYTF	TGTGCCTGGAGTGTACTGCCCCCCTATGGCTACACCTTC
NA	TRBD1	TRBV5-6	TRBJ1-3	CASSLGTGGSGNTIYF	TGTGCCAGCAGCTTGGGGACAGGGGGAAGTGGAAACACCATATATTTT
NA	TRBD2	TRBV7-9	TRBJ2-3	CASSITSGGTDTQYF	TGTGCCAGCAGCATCACTAGCGGGGGGACAGATACGCAGTATTTT
NA	NA	TRBV5-1	TRBJ1-1	CASSHTDSNTEAFF	TGCGCCAGCAGCCACACGGACAGCAACACTGAAGCTTTCTTT
NA	NA	TRBV7-6	TRBJ2-7	CASSLSLGLYEQYF	TGTGCCAGCAGCCTCTCGCTGGGACTCTACGAGCAGTACTTC
NA	TRBD2	TRBV9	TRBJ2-1	CASSTLAGGYDEQFF	TGTGCCAGCAGCACACTAGCGGGAGGGTATGATGAGCAGTTCTTC
NA	NA	TRBV10-3	TRBJ2-2	CAITSSVFTGELFF	TGTGCCATCACTTCCAGCGTCTTCACCGGGGAGCTGTTTTTT
NA	NA	TRBV25-1	TRBJ1-4	CASSDPTASNEKLFF	TGTGCCAGCAGTGACCCTACAGCATCTAATGAAAAACTGTTTTTT
NA	NA	TRBV21-1	TRBJ2-3	CASSKGGGNSTDTQYF	TGTGCCAGCAGCAAAGGGGGCGGGAATAGCACAGATACGCAGTATTTT
NA	NA	TRBV28	TRBJ2-7	CASGQQVPYEQYF	TGTGCCAGCGGCCAACAGGTTCCCTACGAGCAGTACTTC
NA	NA	TRBV7-9	TRBJ1-1	CASSFVGQAHRVGTEAFF	TGTGCCAGCAGCTTTGTGGGCCAGGCCCACAGGGTGGGCACTGAAGCTTTCTTT
NA	NA	TRBV6-5	TRBJ2-5	CASSQPGPEGTQYF	TGTGCCAGCAGTCAACCGGGCCCCGAGGGGACCCAGTACTTC
once	TRBD2	TRBV28	TRBJ2-1	CASSELKRERGNEQFF	TGTGCCAGCAGTGAATTAAAGCGGGAGCGGGGAAATGAGCAGTTCTTC
NA	NA	TRBV6-5	TRBJ1-1	CASSFRAWSDTEAFF	TGTGCCAGCAGTTTCAGGGCCTGGTCGGACACTGAAGCTTTCTTT
once	TRBD2	TRBV19	TRBJ2-1	CASSIRLAGGVGNEQFF	TGTGCCAGTAGTATCCGACTAGCGGGAGGGGTGGGCAATGAGCAGTTCTTC
once	TRBD2	TRBV18	TRBJ2-7	CASSPAGEGFEQYF	TGTGCCAGCTCACCAGCGGGAGAGGGTTTCGAGCAGTACTTC
few	TRBD2	TRBV4-2	TRBJ2-1	CASSQGILAGDVDEQFF	TGTGCCAGCAGCCAAGGTATTCTGGCGGGAGATGTCGATGAGCAGTTCTTC
once	NA	TRBV27	TRBJ1-2	CASSLSGTHNYGYTF	TGTGCCAGCAGTTTGTCCGGGACACATAACTATGGCTACACCTTC